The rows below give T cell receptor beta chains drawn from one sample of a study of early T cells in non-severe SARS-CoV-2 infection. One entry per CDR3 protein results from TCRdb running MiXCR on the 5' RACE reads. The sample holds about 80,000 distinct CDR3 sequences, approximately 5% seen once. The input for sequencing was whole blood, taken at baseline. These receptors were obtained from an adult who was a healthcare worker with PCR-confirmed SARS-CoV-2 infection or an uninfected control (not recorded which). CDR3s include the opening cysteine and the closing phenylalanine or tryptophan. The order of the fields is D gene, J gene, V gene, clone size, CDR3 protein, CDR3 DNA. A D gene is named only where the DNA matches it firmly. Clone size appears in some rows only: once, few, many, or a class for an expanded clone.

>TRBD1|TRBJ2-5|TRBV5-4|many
CASSLAGGTQETQYF
TGTGCCAGCAGCTTAGCAGGGGGCACCCAAGAGACCCAGTACTTC
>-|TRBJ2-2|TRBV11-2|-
CASSLILDTGELFF
TGTGCCAGCAGCTTAATCCTGGACACCGGGGAGCTGTTTTTT
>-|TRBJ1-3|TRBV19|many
CASSSQAVGNTIYF
TGTGCCAGTAGTTCTCAGGCGGTTGGAAACACCATATATTTT
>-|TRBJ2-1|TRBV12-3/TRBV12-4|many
CASSLGRSNEQFF
TGTGCCAGCAGTTTAGGGCGGAGTAATGAGCAGTTCTTC
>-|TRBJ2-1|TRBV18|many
CASSPGGGRNEQFF
TGTGCCAGCTCACCAGGGGGCGGGCGGAATGAGCAGTTCTTC
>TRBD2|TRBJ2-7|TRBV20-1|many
CSALQGGAHSYEQYF
TGCAGTGCTCTCCAGGGAGGGGCCCACTCCTACGAGCAGTACTTC
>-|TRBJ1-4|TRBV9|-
CASSPTAPRTNEKLFF
TGTGCCAGCAGCCCGACAGCTCCCAGGACTAATGAAAAACTGTTTTTT
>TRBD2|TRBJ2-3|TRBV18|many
CASSPMGSGSRDTQYF
TGTGCCAGCTCACCGATGGGAAGCGGGAGTCGGGATACGCAGTATTTT
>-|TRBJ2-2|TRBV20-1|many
CSAPRGRNTGELFF
TGCAGTGCCCCCCGGGGGCGCAACACCGGGGAGCTGTTTTTT
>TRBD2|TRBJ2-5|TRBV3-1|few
CASSPSLAGGQETQYF
TGTGCCAGCAGCCCTTCACTAGCGGGAGGGCAAGAGACCCAGTACTTC
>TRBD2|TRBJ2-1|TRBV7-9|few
CASRPLRGNRSYNEQFF
TGTGCCAGCAGACCCCTGCGGGGGAATAGATCCTACAATGAGCAGTTCTTC
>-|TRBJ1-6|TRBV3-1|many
CASSHEARNPLHF
TGTGCCAGCAGTCATGAGGCCCGCAATCCCCTCCACTTT
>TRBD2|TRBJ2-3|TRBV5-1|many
CASSLGLASDTQYF
TGCGCCAGCAGCTTGGGACTAGCGTCAGATACGCAGTATTTT
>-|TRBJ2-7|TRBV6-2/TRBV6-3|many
CASSLGPHDDYEQYF
TGTGCCAGCAGTTTGGGTCCGCACGATGACTACGAGCAGTACTTC
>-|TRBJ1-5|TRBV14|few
CASSQNMNQPQHF
TGTGCCAGCAGCCAAAACATGAATCAGCCCCAGCATTTT
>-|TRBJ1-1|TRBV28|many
CASSWTPGYMNTEAFF
TGTGCCAGCAGCTGGACACCCGGATACATGAACACTGAAGCTTTCTTT
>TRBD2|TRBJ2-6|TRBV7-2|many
CASSPTSGDSGANVLTF
TGTGCCAGCAGCCCGACTAGCGGGGACTCTGGGGCCAACGTCCTGACTTTC
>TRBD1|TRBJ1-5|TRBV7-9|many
CASSLDGTGVQPQHF
TGTGCCAGCAGCTTAGACGGGACAGGGGTGCAGCCCCAGCATTTT
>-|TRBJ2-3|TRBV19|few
CASSQRAVGDTQYF
TGTGCCAGTAGTCAGCGGGCGGTCGGGGATACGCAGTATTTT
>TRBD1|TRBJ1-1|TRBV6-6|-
CASSYRQGMDTEAFF
TGTGCCAGCAGTTACCGACAGGGTATGGACACTGAAGCTTTCTTT
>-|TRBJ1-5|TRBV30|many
CAWSGQTSNQPQHF
TGTGCCTGGAGTGGACAGACTAGCAATCAGCCCCAGCATTTT
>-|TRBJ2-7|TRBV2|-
CASMVGGYEQYF
TGTGCCAGCATGGTAGGGGGCTACGAGCAGTACTTC
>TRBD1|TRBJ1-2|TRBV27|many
CASSLGPTGTGYTF
TGTGCCAGCAGTTTGGGGCCGACAGGGACTGGCTACACCTTC
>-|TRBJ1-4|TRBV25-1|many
CASSELGTHATNEKLFF
TGTGCCAGCAGTGAACTTGGGACTCATGCAACTAATGAAAAACTGTTTTTT
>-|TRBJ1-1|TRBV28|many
CASSLPQGHTEVFF
TGTGCCAGCAGTCTTCCACAGGGACACACTGAAGTTTTCTTT
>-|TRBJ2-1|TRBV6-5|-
CASSHRDADNEQFF
TGTGCCAGCAGTCATCGGGACGCCGACAATGAGCAGTTCTTC